By its share, the clone carrying this T cell receptor (beta chain) is medium-sized (0.01 to 0.1%). The target antigen is unknown. This entry belongs to a study of metastatic and nonmetastatic thyroid tumors. Study at large: Where malignant and benign thyroid patients were concerned, repertoires were compared across blood and tumor or nodule tissue.

Not a single patient had been given any form of treatment at any point before undergoing thyroid surgery. The study's findings and limits: Compared with benign nodules, malignant thyroid tumors were reported to have significantly higher TCR beta diversity in both blood and tumor.

The CDR3 consists of 14 residues. Germline V gives CDR1 MDHEN, CDR2 SYDVKM. The V end lost 5 bases, the J end lost 7 bases, and 15 bases lay between the germline ends. Source study methods: What underpinned the distant-metastasis classifier for papillary thyroid cancer was the set of CDR3 differences across clinicopathological groups. MiXCR re-clonotyped the PCR reads for TCRdb. V and J calls and clone size were set by TCRdb, not the authors. The table shows 4,000 to 5,500 clones, with under 30% occurring only once. This clonotype originated in a male donor with papillary thyroid cancer or a benign thyroid nodule (not recorded which). Some clones in this sample may be carry-over from other donors' samples. The source material was tumor tissue. The chain recombines TRBV28 with TRBJ1-5, with D tentatively TRBD1 (5 bases). The CDR3 here is CASSPQGIGQPQHF. CDR3 nucleotides: TGTGCCAGCAGTCCTCAGGGAATAGGGCAGCCCCAGCATTTT. Supplemented by reference TRBV28 and TRBJ1-5, the full variable domain reads DVKVTQSSRYLVKRTGEKVFLECVQDMDHENMFWYRQDPGLGLRLIYFSYDVKMKEKGDIPEGYSVSREKKERFSLILESASTNQTSMYLCASSPQGIGQPQHFGDGTRLSIL.